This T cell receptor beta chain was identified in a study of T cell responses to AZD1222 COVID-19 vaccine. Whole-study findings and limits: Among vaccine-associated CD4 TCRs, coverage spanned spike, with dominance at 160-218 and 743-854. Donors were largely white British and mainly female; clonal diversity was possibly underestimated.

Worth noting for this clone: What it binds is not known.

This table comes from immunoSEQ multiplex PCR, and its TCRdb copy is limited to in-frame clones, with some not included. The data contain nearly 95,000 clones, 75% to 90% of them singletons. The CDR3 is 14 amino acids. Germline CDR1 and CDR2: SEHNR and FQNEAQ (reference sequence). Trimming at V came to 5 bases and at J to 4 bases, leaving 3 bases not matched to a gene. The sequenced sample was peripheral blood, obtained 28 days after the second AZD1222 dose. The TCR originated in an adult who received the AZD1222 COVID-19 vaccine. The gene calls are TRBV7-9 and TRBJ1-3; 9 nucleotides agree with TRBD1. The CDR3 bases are TGTGCCAGCAGCCGGACAGGGGCCGGAAACACCATATATTTT. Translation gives CASSRTGAGNTIYF.